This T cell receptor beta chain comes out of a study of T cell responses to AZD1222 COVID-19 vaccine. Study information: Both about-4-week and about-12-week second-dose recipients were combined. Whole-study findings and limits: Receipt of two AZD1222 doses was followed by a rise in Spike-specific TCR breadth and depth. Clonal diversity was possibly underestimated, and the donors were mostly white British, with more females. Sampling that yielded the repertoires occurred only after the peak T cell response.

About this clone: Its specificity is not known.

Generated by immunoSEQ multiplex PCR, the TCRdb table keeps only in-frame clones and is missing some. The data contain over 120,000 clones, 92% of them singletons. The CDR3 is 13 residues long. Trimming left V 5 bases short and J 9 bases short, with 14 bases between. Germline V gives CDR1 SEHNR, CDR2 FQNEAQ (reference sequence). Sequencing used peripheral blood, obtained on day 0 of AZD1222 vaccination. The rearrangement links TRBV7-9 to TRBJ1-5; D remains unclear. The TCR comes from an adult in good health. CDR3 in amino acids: CASSTNSPGPQHF. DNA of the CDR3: TGTGCCAGCAGCACCAATTCCCCGGGGCCCCAGCATTTT.